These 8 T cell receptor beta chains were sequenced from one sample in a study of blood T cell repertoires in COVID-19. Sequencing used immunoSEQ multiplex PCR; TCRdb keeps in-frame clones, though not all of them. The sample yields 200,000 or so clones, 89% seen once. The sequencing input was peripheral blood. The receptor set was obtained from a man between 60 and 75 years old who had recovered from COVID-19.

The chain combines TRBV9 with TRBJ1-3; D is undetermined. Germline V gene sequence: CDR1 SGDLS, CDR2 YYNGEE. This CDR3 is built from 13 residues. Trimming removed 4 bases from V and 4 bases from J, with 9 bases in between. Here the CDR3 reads CASSPHEGNTIYF. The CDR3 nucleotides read TGTGCCAGCAGCCCACACGAAGGAAACACCATATATTTT.

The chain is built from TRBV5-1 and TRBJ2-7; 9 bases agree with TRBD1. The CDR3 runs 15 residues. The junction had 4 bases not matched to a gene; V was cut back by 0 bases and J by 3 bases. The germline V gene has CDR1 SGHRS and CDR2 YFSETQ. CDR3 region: CASSLGQGDVYEQYF. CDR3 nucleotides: TGCGCCAGCAGCTTGGGACAGGGGGACGTCTACGAGCAGTACTTC.

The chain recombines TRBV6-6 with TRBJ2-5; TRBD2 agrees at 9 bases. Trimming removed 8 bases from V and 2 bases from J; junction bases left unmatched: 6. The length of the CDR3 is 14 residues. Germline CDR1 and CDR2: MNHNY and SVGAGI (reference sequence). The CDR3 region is CASGLAGRQETQYF. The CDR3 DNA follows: TGTGCCAGCGGGCTAGCGGGACGACAAGAGACCCAGTACTTC.

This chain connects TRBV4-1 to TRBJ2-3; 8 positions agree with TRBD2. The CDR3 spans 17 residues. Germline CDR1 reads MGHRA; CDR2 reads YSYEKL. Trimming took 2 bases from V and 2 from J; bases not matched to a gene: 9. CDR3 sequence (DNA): TGCGCCAGCAGCCAATTGCGGGGGGTCTATCTCACAGATACGCAGTATTTT. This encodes CASSQLRGVYLTDTQYF.

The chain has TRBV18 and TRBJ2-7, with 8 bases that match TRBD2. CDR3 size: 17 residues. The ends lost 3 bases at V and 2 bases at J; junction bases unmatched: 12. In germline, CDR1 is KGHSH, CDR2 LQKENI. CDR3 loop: CASSPAGGERGAYEQYF. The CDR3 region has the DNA TGTGCCAGCTCACCCGCCGGGGGGGAACGGGGTGCCTACGAGCAGTACTTC.

CDR3 loop: CASSQPGGSPLHF. The CDR3 coding sequence is TGTGCCAGCAGCCAGCCGGGGGGTTCACCCCTCCACTTT. The V and J genes are TRBV3-1 (or the pseudogene TRBV3-2) and TRBJ1-6, with a possible D match to TRBD1 (5 bases). V dropped 3 bases and J dropped 9 bases, with 9 bases sitting between them. The CDR3 is made up of 13 amino acids. Germline CDR1 reads LGHDT; CDR2 reads YNNKEL (reference sequence).

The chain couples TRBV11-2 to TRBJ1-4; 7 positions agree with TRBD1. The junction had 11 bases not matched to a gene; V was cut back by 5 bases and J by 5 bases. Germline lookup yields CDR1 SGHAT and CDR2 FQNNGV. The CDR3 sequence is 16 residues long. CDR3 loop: CASSPGRGQLNEKLFF. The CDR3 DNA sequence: TGTGCCAGCAGCCCTGGACGGGGACAGTTGAATGAAAAACTGTTTTTT.

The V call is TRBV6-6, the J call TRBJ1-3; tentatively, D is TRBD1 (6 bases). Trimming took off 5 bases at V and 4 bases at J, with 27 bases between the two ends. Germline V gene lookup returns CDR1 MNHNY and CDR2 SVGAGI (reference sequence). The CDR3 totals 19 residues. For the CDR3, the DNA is TGTGCCAGCAGTCCCCGTCGGGACAAGGCTCTTCAGGGCGGAAACACCATATATTTT. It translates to CASSPRRDKALQGGNTIYF.